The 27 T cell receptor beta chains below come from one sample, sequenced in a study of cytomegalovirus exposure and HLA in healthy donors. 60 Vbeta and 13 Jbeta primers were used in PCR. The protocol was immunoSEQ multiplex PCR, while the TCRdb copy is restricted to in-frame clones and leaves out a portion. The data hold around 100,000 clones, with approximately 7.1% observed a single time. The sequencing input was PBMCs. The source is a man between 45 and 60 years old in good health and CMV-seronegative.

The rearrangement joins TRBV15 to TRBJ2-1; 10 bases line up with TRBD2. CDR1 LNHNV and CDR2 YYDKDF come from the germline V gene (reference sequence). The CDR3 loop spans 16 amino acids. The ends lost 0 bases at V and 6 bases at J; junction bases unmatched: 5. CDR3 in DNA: TGTGCCACCAGCAGAGACCTAGCGGGAGTTGCCAATGAGCAGTTCTTC. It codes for CATSRDLAGVANEQFF.

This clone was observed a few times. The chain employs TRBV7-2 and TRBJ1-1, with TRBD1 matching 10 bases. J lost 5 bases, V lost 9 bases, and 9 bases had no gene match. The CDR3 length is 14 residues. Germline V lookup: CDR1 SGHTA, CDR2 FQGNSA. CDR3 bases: TGTGCCAGTACCCGGGACAGGGGTTGGACTGAAGCTTTCTTT. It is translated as CASTRDRGWTEAFF.

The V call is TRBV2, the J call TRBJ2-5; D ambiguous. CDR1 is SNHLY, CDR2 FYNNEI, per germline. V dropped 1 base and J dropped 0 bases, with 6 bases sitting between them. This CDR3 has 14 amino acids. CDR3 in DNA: TGTGCCAGCAGTGAAGGTCCGTACCAAGAGACCCAGTACTTC. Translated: CASSEGPYQETQYF.

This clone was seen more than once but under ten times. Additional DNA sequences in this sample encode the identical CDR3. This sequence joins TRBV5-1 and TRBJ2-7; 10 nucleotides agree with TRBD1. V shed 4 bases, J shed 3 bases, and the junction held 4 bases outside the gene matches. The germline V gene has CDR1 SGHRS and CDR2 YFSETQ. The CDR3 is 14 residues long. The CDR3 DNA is TGCGCCAGCAGCCCCGGACAGGGGGGCTACGAGCAGTACTTC. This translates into CASSPGQGGYEQYF. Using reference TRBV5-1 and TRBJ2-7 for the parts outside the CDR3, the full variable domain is KAGVTQTPRYLIKTRGQQVTLSCSPISGHRSVSWYQQTPGQGLQFLFEYFSETQRNKGNFPGRFSGRQFSNSRSEMNVSTLELGDSALYLCASSPGQGGYEQYFGPGTRLTVT.

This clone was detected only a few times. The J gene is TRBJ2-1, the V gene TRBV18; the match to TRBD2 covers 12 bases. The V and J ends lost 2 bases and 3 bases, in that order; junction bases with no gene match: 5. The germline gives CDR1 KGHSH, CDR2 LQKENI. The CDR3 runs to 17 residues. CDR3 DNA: TGTGCCAGCTCACCAAAGGGACTAGCGGGCGACTACAATGAGCAGTTCTTC. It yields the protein CASSPKGLAGDYNEQFF.

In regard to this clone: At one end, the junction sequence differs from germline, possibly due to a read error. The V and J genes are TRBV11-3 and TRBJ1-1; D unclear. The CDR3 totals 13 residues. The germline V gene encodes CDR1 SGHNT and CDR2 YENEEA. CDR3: CASSLAGYTEASF. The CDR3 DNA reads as TGTGCCAGCAGCTTAGCGGGATACACTGAAGCTTCCTTT.

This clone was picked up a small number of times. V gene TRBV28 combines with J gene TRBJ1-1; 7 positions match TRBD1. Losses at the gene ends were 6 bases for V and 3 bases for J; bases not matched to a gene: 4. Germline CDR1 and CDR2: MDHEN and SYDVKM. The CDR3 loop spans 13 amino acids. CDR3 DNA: TGTGCCAGCAGCCCAACAGGGGACACTGAAGCTTTCTTT. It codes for CASSPTGDTEAFF.

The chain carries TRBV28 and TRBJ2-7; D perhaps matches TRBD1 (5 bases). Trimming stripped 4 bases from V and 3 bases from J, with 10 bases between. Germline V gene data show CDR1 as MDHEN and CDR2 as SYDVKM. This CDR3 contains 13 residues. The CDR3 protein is CASSSTTDYEQYF. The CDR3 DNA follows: TGTGCCAGCAGTTCCACGACAGACTACGAGCAGTACTTC.

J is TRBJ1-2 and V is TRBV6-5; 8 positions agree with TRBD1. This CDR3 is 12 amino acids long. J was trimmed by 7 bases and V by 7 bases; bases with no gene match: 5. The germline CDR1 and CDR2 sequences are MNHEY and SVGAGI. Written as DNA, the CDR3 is TGTGCCAGCAACCGGACAGGGTCTGGCTACACCTTC. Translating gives CASNRTGSGYTF.

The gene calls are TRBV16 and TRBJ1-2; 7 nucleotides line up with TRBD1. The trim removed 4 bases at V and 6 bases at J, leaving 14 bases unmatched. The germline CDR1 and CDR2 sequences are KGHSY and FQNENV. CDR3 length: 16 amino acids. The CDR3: CASSPTLAGTAHGYTF. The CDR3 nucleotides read TGTGCCAGCAGCCCTACCCTAGCCGGGACAGCCCATGGCTACACCTTC.

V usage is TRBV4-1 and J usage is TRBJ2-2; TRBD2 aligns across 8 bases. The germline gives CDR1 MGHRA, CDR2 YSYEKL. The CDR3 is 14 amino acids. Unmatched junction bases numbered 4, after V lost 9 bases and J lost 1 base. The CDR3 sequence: CASRLAWNTGELFF. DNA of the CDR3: TGCGCCAGTAGACTAGCGTGGAACACCGGGGAGCTGTTTTTT.

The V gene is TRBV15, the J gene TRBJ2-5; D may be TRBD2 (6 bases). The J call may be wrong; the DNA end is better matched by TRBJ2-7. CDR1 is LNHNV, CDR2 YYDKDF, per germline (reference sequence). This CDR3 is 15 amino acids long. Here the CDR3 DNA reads TGTGCCACCAGCAGAGATCTCGGAGGGTTCCACGAGCAGTACTTC. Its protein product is CATSRDLGGFHEQYF.

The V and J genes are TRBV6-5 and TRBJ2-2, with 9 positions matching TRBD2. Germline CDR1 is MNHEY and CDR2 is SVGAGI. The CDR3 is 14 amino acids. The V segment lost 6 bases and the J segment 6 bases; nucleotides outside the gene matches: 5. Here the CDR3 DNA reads TGTGCCAGCAGACTAACTAGCGGGCCCGGGGAGCTGTTTTTT. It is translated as CASRLTSGPGELFF.

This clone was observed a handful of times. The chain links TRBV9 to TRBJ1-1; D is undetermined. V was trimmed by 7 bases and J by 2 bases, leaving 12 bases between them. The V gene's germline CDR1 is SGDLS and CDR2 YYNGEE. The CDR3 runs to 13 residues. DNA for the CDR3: TGTGCCAGCGCCACGAGGACTAACACTGAAGCTTTCTTT. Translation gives CASATRTNTEAFF.

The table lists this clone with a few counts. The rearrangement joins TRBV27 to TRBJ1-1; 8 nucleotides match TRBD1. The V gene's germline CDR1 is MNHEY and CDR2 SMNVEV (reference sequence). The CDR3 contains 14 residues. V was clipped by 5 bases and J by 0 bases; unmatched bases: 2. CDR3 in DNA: TGTGCCAGCAGTACGACAGGGGTGAACACTGAAGCTTTCTTT. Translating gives CASSTTGVNTEAFF.

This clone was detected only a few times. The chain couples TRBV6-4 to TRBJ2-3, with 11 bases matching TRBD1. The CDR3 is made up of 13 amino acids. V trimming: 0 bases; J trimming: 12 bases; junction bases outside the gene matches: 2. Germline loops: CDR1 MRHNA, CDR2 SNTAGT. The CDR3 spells CASSDSDRGQQYF. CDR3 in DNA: TGTGCCAGCAGTGACTCGGACAGGGGGCAACAGTATTTT.

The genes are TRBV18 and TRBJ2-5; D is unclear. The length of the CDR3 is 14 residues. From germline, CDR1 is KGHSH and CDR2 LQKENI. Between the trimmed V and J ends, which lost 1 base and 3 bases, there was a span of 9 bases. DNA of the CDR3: TGTGCCAGCTCACCACTTTCTGGCAAAGAGACCCAGTACTTC. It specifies CASSPLSGKETQYF.

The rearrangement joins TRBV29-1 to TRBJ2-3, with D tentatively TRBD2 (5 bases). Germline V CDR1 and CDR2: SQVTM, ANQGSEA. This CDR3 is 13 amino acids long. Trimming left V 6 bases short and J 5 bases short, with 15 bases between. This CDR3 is CSVDEGSIDTQYF. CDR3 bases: TGCAGCGTGGACGAGGGTTCGATAGATACGCAGTATTTT.

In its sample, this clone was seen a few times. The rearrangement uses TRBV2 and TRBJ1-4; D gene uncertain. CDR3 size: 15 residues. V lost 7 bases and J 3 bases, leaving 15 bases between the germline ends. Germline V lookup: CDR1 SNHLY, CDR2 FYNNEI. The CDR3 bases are TGTGCCAGCATTCGGTCGTTAGATTCTAATGAAAAACTGTTTTTT. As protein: CASIRSLDSNEKLFF.

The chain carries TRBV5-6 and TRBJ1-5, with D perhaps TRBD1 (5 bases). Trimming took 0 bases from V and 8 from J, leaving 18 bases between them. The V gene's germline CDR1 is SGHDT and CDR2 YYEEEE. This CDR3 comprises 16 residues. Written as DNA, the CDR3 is TGTGCCAGCAGCTTGGCCTCGGACAACTTGCGAAAGCCCCAGCATTTT. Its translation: CASSLASDNLRKPQHF.

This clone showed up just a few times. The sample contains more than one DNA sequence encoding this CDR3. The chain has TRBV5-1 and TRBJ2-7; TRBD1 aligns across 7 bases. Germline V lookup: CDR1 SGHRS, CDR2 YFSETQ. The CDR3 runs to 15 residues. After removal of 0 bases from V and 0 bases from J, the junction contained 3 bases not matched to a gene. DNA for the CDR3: TGCGCCAGCAGCTTGGGGGGGACAGACTCCTACGAGCAGTACTTC. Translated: CASSLGGTDSYEQYF.

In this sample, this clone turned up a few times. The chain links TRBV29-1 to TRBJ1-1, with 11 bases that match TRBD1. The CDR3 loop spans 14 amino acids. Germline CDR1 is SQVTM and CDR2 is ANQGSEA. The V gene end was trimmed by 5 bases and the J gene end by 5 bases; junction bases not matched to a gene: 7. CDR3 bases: TGCAGCGTTATTAAGGACAGGGGGCGGACTGAAGCTTTCTTT. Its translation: CSVIKDRGRTEAFF.

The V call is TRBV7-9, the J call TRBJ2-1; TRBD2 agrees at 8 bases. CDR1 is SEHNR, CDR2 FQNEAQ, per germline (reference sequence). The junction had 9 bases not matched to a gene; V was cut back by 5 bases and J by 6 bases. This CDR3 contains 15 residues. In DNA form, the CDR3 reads TGTGCCAGCAGCCTCTCGGGGGGGCCGGCCAATGAGCAGTTCTTC. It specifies CASSLSGGPANEQFF.

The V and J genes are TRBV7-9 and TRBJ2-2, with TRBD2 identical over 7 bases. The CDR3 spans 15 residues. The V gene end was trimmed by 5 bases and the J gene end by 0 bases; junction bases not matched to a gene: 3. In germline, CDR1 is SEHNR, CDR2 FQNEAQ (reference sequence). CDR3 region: CASSTGTTNTGELFF. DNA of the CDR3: TGTGCCAGCAGCACCGGGACTACGAACACCGGGGAGCTGTTTTTT.

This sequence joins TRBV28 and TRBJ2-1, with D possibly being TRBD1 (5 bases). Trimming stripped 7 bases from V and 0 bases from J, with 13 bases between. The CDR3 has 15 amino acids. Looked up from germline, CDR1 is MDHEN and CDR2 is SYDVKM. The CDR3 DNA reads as TGTGCCAGCACAGAAAGGGGAAGCTCCTACAATGAGCAGTTCTTC. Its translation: CASTERGSSYNEQFF.

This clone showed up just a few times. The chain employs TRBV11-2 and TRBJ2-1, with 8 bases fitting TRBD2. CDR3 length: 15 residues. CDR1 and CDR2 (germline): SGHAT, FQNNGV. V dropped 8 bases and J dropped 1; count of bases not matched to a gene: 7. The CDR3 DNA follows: TGTGCCAGCGGATTGGGGACTAGGTCCTACAATGAGCAGTTCTTC. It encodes CASGLGTRSYNEQFF.

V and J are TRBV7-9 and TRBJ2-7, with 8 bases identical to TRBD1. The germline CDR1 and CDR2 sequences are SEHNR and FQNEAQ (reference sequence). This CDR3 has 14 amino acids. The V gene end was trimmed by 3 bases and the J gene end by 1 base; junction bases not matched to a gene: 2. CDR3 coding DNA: TGTGCCAGCAGCTTGGGACAGGATTCCTACGAGCAGTACTTC. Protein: CASSLGQDSYEQYF.